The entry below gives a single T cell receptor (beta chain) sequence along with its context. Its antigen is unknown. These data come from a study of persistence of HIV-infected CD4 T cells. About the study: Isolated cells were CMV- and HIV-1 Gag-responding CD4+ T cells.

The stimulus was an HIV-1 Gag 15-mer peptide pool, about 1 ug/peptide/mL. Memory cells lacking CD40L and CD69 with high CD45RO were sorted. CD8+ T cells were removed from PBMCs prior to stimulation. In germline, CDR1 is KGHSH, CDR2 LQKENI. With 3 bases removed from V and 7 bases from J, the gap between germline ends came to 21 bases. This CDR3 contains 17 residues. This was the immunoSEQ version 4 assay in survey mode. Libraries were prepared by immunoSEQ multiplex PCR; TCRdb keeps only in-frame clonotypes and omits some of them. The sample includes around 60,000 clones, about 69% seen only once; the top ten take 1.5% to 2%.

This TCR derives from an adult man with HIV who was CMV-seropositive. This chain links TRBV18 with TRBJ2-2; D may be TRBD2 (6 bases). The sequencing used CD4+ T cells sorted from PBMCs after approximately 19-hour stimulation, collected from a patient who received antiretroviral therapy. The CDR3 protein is CASSPPEGTPLIGELFF. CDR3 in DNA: TGTGCCAGCTCACCCCCAGAGGGGACTCCTCTAATCGGGGAGCTGTTTTTT.